This is a list of T cell receptor beta chains from one sample in a study of control samples from healthy donors and cancer patients. The data were produced by immunoSEQ multiplex PCR, yet TCRdb's version contains in-frame clones alone and is incomplete. Of approximately 90,000 clones listed, 70% to 90% are singletons. Sequenced material: blood. The receptors were sampled from a man younger than 40 in good health. Both conserved end residues are part of each CDR3. D genes are given only for firm matches. Clone size, where shown, is once, few, many, or a class for clones that have expanded.

DNA: TGTGCTAGTGGTACGGACGGCCTTAACACTGAAGCTTTCTTT
CDR3: CASGTDGLNTEAFF
size: NA
length: 14
D: NA
J: TRBJ1-1
V: TRBV12-5

DNA: TGTGCCAGCAGTGTGATGGGAAGAAGCAATCAGCCCCAGCATTTT
CDR3: CASSVMGRSNQPQHF
size: NA
length: 15
D: NA
J: TRBJ1-5
V: TRBV2

DNA: TGTGCCAGCAGCCCCGACCAAAATCAGCCCCAGCATTTT
CDR3: CASSPDQNQPQHF
size: once
length: 13
D: NA
J: TRBJ1-5
V: TRBV12-3/TRBV12-4

DNA: TGTGCCAGCAGTGCAGGACAGGGGTATGGAAACACCATATATTTT
CDR3: CASSAGQGYGNTIYF
size: NA
length: 15
D: TRBD1
J: TRBJ1-3
V: TRBV6-6

DNA: TGCAGTGCTAGTGCGGACAGGTTAACCTTAAACACCGGGGAGCTGTTTTTT
CDR3: CSASADRLTLNTGELFF
size: NA
length: 17
D: TRBD1
J: TRBJ2-2
V: TRBV20-1

DNA: TGTGCCAGCAGCTTGGAAGGACTAGCGGGGGAAGGCAAAAACATTCAGTACTTC
CDR3: CASSLEGLAGEGKNIQYF
size: NA
length: 18
D: TRBD2
J: TRBJ2-4
V: TRBV5-4

DNA: TGTGCCAGCAGCTTAACCAGCGGGGGGGCGGAGACCCAGTACTTC
CDR3: CASSLTSGGAETQYF
size: NA
length: 15
D: TRBD2
J: TRBJ2-5
V: TRBV7-3

DNA: TGTGCCAGCAGCTTAGATAATGAACAGGGAGGGATCTCCTACAATGAGCAGTTCTTC
CDR3: CASSLDNEQGGISYNEQFF
size: NA
length: 19
D: NA
J: TRBJ2-1
V: TRBV11-2

DNA: TGTGCCTGGAGCATCCTTGGGACAGCGTATGGCTACACCTTC
CDR3: CAWSILGTAYGYTF
size: NA
length: 14
D: TRBD1
J: TRBJ1-2
V: TRBV30

DNA: TGCGCCAGCAGCCAAGATTCGCAGGGGGGATACGCTGAAGCTTTCTTT
CDR3: CASSQDSQGGYAEAFF
size: once
length: 16
D: TRBD1
J: TRBJ1-1
V: TRBV4-1

DNA: TGTGCCAGCAGGAAGGCGCCCAACACTGAAGCTTTCTTT
CDR3: CASRKAPNTEAFF
size: NA
length: 13
D: NA
J: TRBJ1-1
V: TRBV27

DNA: TGTGCCAGCAGCTTGGAGGGCAGTTTCTACGAGCAGTACTTC
CDR3: CASSLEGSFYEQYF
size: NA
length: 14
D: NA
J: TRBJ2-7
V: TRBV5-4

DNA: TGTGCCAGTAGTATAGATGGCAGGGTGATGACTGAAGCTTTCTTT
CDR3: CASSIDGRVMTEAFF
size: few
length: 15
D: NA
J: TRBJ1-1
V: TRBV19

DNA: TGCGCCAGCAGCTTGGGAGGGAGGGGAAGCCAAGAGACCCAGTACTTC
CDR3: CASSLGGRGSQETQYF
size: few
length: 16
D: TRBD2
J: TRBJ2-5
V: TRBV5-1

DNA: TGTGCCAGCAGAGGGACGGGGGATAATTCACCCCTCCACTTT
CDR3: CASRGTGDNSPLHF
size: NA
length: 14
D: NA
J: TRBJ1-6
V: TRBV5-6

DNA: TGTGCCAGCTCATTCGGGACGGCGAACACTGAAGCTTTCTTT
CDR3: CASSFGTANTEAFF
size: NA
length: 14
D: NA
J: TRBJ1-1
V: TRBV18

DNA: TGTGCCAGCAGCCAGACCGTATCCTACAATGAGCAGTTCTTC
CDR3: CASSQTVSYNEQFF
size: NA
length: 14
D: NA
J: TRBJ2-1
V: TRBV6-5

DNA: TGTGCCAGCAGCTATACAGGGGTGGGCAATCAGCCCCAGCATTTT
CDR3: CASSYTGVGNQPQHF
size: NA
length: 15
D: TRBD1
J: TRBJ1-5
V: TRBV7-8

DNA: TGTGCCAGCAGTTACTCCGACGCCGGACAGGGGTATGGCTACACCTTC
CDR3: CASSYSDAGQGYGYTF
size: NA
length: 16
D: TRBD1
J: TRBJ1-2
V: TRBV6-5

DNA: NA
CDR3: CASSKDGERITPGSCFF
size: NA
length: 17
D: NA
J: TRBJ2-2
V: TRBV21-1

DNA: TGTGCCAGCAGCTTTGATAGACTAGCGGGGGCCACCGGGGAGCTGTTTTTT
CDR3: CASSFDRLAGATGELFF
size: NA
length: 17
D: TRBD2
J: TRBJ2-2
V: TRBV7-3

DNA: TGCGCCAGCAGCTTGGGGACAGGGATGAACACTGAAGCTTTCTTT
CDR3: CASSLGTGMNTEAFF
size: NA
length: 15
D: TRBD1
J: TRBJ1-1
V: TRBV5-1

DNA: TGTGCCAGCAGCTTGGACAGATACTATGGCTACACCTTC
CDR3: CASSLDRYYGYTF
size: NA
length: 13
D: NA
J: TRBJ1-2
V: TRBV5-4

DNA: TGCGCCAGCAGCCCGGGGACAGATGCTCCCTGGAAGCAGTACTTC
CDR3: CASSPGTDAPWKQYF
size: NA
length: 15
D: TRBD1
J: TRBJ2-7
V: TRBV5-1

DNA: TGTGCCAGCAAGCAGAGCTCTGGAAACACCATATATTTT
CDR3: CASKQSSGNTIYF
size: NA
length: 13
D: NA
J: TRBJ1-3
V: TRBV14

DNA: TGTGCCGGCAGTTCCGGGACAGGGGTCAGGCGTAGCAATCAGCCCCAGCATTTT
CDR3: CAGSSGTGVRRSNQPQHF
size: NA
length: 18
D: TRBD1
J: TRBJ1-5
V: TRBV28

DNA: TGTGCCAGCAGACAGGGGACCGACACCGGGGAGCTGTTTTTT
CDR3: CASRQGTDTGELFF
size: NA
length: 14
D: TRBD1
J: TRBJ2-2
V: TRBV25-1